This T cell receptor (beta chain) originates from a study of response to subunit inactivated influenza vaccine. TCRdb reprocessed the RT-PCR reads via MiXCR and lists one record per CDR3 protein. This sample has around 750,000 distinct CDR3 sequences; roughly 20% occur once, and the top ten carry roughly a tenth. Study results and caveats: With each seasonal influenza vaccination, the authors suggested, few new T cells are recruited.

The V end was cut by 8 bases, the J end by 3 bases, with 23 bases between. The CDR3 covers 15 residues. Germline assignment: CDR1 SQVTM and CDR2 ANQGSEA. Comment on this clonotype: Its antigen is as yet unknown.

The rearrangement joins TRBV29-1 to TRBJ2-7; a weak D match, TRBD2 (6 bases). Sequencing was performed on PBMCs from blood, taken 4 to 6 days after vaccination. This TCR derives from a man aged 50-60 years who received an inactivated influenza vaccine. The CDR3 region is CSSGGRELAYYEQYF. CDR3 nucleotides: TGCAGCTCCGGGGGTCGGGAGCTCGCTTACTACGAGCAGTACTTC.